In its sample, the clone carrying this TCR beta chain was seen a few times. The antigen is undetermined. The V end lost 4 bases, the J end lost 3 bases, and 18 bases lay between the germline ends. Germline CDR1 reads LGHNA; CDR2 reads YNFKEQ. The CDR3 runs 16 residues. The data derive from a study of T-cell memory formation after mild COVID-19. Whole-study context: Clusters were largely donor specific. Study results and caveats: Clones that contracted clustered mainly in CM and EM if CD4+ and in EMRA if CD8+.

Using constant-segment primers, 5'RACE produced TCR alpha and TCR beta cDNA libraries carrying sample barcodes and UMIs. TCRdb reprocessed the 5' RACE reads via MiXCR and lists one record per CDR3 protein. The sample holds 580,000 or so distinct CDR3 sequences; 17% are singletons and the top ten take around 7.8%. The sequence came from an adult woman who had mild COVID-19 (a few samples of this study predate the infection). Cell type and time point are not known. Sequencing input: PBMCs or a T cell subset sorted from them (not recorded which). V and J are TRBV4-2 and TRBJ2-5; no definite D call. CDR3 sequence: CASSPAPNGGKETQYF. DNA for the CDR3: TGTGCCAGCAGCCCCGCTCCAAACGGCGGCAAAGAGACCCAGTACTTC.